This T cell receptor (beta chain) derives from a study of neurological immune-mediated disorders. In germline, CDR1 is LGHNA, CDR2 YNFKEQ. Trimming took 4 bases from V and 0 from J; bases not matched to a gene: 6. There are 16 residues in the CDR3. The cDNA was produced through 5'RACE with 10-nucleotide random UMIs. Per sequencing run, 15-18 subjects together gave over 160 million TCR-beta sequences. TCRdb re-called the 5' RACE reads with MiXCR, one entry per CDR3 protein. The sample holds under 30,000 distinct CDR3 sequences, 13% seen once. This clonotype occurred many times. This receptor was obtained from a woman aged 40 to 50 with HTLV-1-associated myelopathy (HAM/TSP). This chain joins TRBV4-2 and TRBJ1-1, with 9 bases that match TRBD1. Sequencing was carried out using PBMCs. The CDR3 reads CASSPGQGALNTEAFF. Written as DNA, the CDR3 is TGTGCCAGCAGCCCGGGACAGGGAGCCCTGAACACTGAAGCTTTCTTT.